This T cell receptor (beta chain) was sequenced during a study of blood T cell repertoires in COVID-19. Cohorts were assigned according to the clinical history that participants reported. Resolution of symptoms, clearance, or two negative PCRs was present in recovered Cohort 3 donors. The protocol was immunoSEQ multiplex PCR, while the TCRdb copy is restricted to in-frame clones and leaves out a portion. In the table there are about 300,000 clones, 87% of which are singletons. V dropped 4 bases and J dropped 1; count of bases not matched to a gene: 15. Germline V gene lookup returns CDR1 GTSNPN and CDR2 SVGIG (reference sequence). This CDR3 is 17 amino acids long.

The source is a woman aged 25 to 39 who had recovered from COVID-19. J is TRBJ1-1 and V is TRBV30; 7 bases agree with TRBD1. The sequenced material came from PBMCs or T cells enriched from blood (not recorded which). This CDR3 reads CAWKPLTGLWGNTEAFF. The CDR3 DNA is TGTGCCTGGAAACCTCTGACAGGGTTGTGGGGGAACACTGAAGCTTTCTTT.